The TCR beta chain under discussion was sequenced for a study of control samples from healthy donors and cancer patients. CDR1 SEHNR and CDR2 FQNEAQ come from the germline V gene (reference sequence). The CDR3 is made up of 12 amino acids. Produced via immunoSEQ multiplex PCR; TCRdb's table is partial and in-frame only. The table records 150,000 to 200,000 clones, around 90% of them present only once. The sample consisted of blood. The chain recombines TRBV7-9 with TRBJ2-7; the D is unclear. The sequence came from a woman in her 30s in good health. This CDR3 reads CASSYPALVPPV. As DNA, the CDR3 is TGTGCCAGCAGCTACCCCGCCCTAGTTCCCCCCGTC.